This T cell receptor beta chain was identified in a study of T cells in Graves' hyperthyroidism and ophthalmopathy. This clonotype was seen at least ten times. Trimming took off 6 bases at V and 8 bases at J, with 17 bases between the two ends. The CDR3 loop spans 13 amino acids. CDR1 and CDR2 (germline): DFQATT, SNEGSKA (reference sequence). The TCR beta CDR3 regions underwent amplification using RNA transcripts as the source. The HTBI primer set drove a first-round RT-PCR of the TCR CDR3. Each CDR3 protein is one row after TCRdb ran MiXCR on the multiplex PCR reads. The table has hundreds of thousands of distinct CDR3 sequences, 12% to 15% seen once. Exclusions: uncontrolled infection, other autoimmune disease, pregnancy, lactation.

Sample: blood. The V call is TRBV20-1, the J call TRBJ2-4; a possible D gene is TRBD1 (6 bases). This TCR was recovered from a woman younger than 35 with Graves' hyperthyroidism. CDR3 in amino acids: CSARDIRFDIQYF. The CDR3 DNA sequence: TGCAGTGCCCGGGACATTCGGTTTGACATTCAGTACTTC.